This T cell receptor (beta chain) was recovered during a study of regulatory T cells in long-lasting Graves disease. In building TCR beta libraries, iRepertoire HTBI primers were used together with Arm-PCR of CDR3 regions. TCRdb redid the calling of the multiplex PCR reads with MiXCR, one entry per CDR3 protein. The profile shows 540,000 or so distinct CDR3 sequences, approximately 13% of them singletons. This clonotype was counted many times. The V end was cut by 3 bases, the J end by 4 bases, with 7 bases between. CDR3 length: 12 amino acids. Germline V gene sequence: CDR1 LNHNV, CDR2 YYDKDF (reference sequence). Time point here: newly diagnosed GD, antithyroid drugs for less than 3 months. With RNA extracted from PBMCs as input, the TCR library was made. The same sample was also studied in work on T cells in Graves' hyperthyroidism and ophthalmopathy. From that paper: The model foresaw ophthalmopathy a median around seven months prior to onset.

The source material was peripheral blood mononuclear cells (PBMCs), sampled at new diagnosis, from a patient treated with antithyroid drugs. V usage is TRBV15 and J usage is TRBJ2-7; no clear D. The sequence derives from a man in his thirties or forties with Graves disease. The CDR3 reads CATSSALYEQYF. The CDR3 nucleotides are TGTGCCACCAGCAGCGCACTATACGAGCAGTACTTC.